This record concerns one TCR beta chain sequence. Its antigen is unidentified. Per the germline V gene, CDR1 is MDHEN and CDR2 is SYDVKM. Trimming pared 4 bases from V and 7 bases from J, leaving 13 bases between. This CDR3 spans 14 amino acids. Isolated RNA was reverse transcribed in full, so expressed TCRB transcripts were sequenced. Sequencing used immunoSEQ multiplex PCR; TCRdb keeps in-frame clones, though not all of them. The sample lists around 300,000 clones; approximately 15% were seen once. The data were taken from a study of beta chain features in type 1 diabetes. Study in general: There was similarity between patients and healthy donors in age, gender and cell yields. Study-wide results and limits: In cDNA sequencing, cells with high TCR expression could be over-represented. Individuals with type 1 diabetes displayed fewer insertions and more deletions at VDJ junctions.

Using CD45RO/CCR7/CD25/CD127/CD95/CD27, CD4+ naive, central memory, regulatory and stem cell-like memory cells were sorted. The chain employs TRBV28 and TRBJ1-4; D gene unclear. The sequence came from a young man in good health. The material sequenced was central memory CD4+ T cells from blood. The CDR3 region is CASSSSGRAEKLFF. CDR3 nucleotide sequence: TGTGCCAGCAGTTCCTCAGGTCGGGCTGAAAAACTGTTTTTT.